These 13 T cell receptor beta chains share one sample of origin, sequenced in a study of T cells in women clearing cervical HPV infection. Clones were read by immunoSEQ multiplex PCR, and TCRdb kept only the in-frame ones, dropping some. This listing includes some 40,000 clones. Source material: blood buffy coat. These receptor sequences come from a woman aged 18 to 75 with a cervical HPV16 infection that either progressed to CIN3+ or cleared (not recorded which).

Comment on this clone: The sequenced fragment ends 3 residues before the CDR3 boundary, so the rest is inferred from the germline J gene. This rearrangement joins TRBV30 to TRBJ2-7, with 9 nucleotides matching TRBD1. V lost 3 bases to trimming and J lost 6 bases; unmatched junction nucleotides: 6. The CDR3 is 13 amino acids. The germline V gene has CDR1 GTSNPN and CDR2 SVGIG (reference sequence). The CDR3 region is CAWRTGQGSEQYF. Incomplete CDR3 DNA: TGTGCCTGGAGAACGGGACAGGGCTCCGAG. The full variable domain, completed using reference TRBV30 and TRBJ2-7, is SQTIHQWPATLVQPVGSPLSLECTVEGTSNPNLYWYRQAAGRGLQLLFYSVGIGQISSEVPQNLSASRPQDRQFILSSKKLLLSDSGFYLCAWRTGQGSEQYFGPGTRLTVT.

With respect to this clone: The read ends 3 residues before the CDR3 terminus; that terminus is restored from the germline J gene. The chain uses TRBV20-1 and TRBJ2-3; 11 bases align to TRBD2. V dropped 4 bases and J dropped 2; count of bases not matched to a gene: 5. The germline CDR1 and CDR2 sequences are DFQATT and SNEGSKA (reference sequence). CDR3 length: 15 residues. CDR3 DNA, as far as it was read: TGCAGTGCTATGGGGACTAGCGGCTACACAGATACG. Protein: CSAMGTSGYTDT. The entire CDR3 is CSAMGTSGYTDTQYF.

A word on this clone: Sequencing ends 3 residues short of the CDR3 end; the germline J gene provides the rest. The genes are TRBV7-2 and TRBJ1-2, with D possibly matching TRBD1 (5 bases). This CDR3 comprises 14 residues. CDR1 is SGHTA, CDR2 FQGNSA, per germline. V lost 8 bases, J lost 4 bases, and 17 bases lay in between. This chain's CDR3 is CASSRGGKIYGYTF. The part of the CDR3 DNA that was read is TGTGCCAGCTCTCGTGGGGGGAAGATCTATGGC.

As concerns this clone: The sequenced fragment ends 3 residues before the CDR3 boundary, so the rest is inferred from the germline J gene. The genes are TRBV6-1 and TRBJ1-2; 8 bases are a match to TRBD1. Germline V gene sequence: CDR1 MNHNS, CDR2 SASEGT. CDR3 length: 16 amino acids. After removal of 4 bases from V and 5 bases from J, the junction contained 12 bases not matched to a gene. CDR3 in amino acids: CASSANSGTGSYGYTF. CDR3 DNA (partial): TGTGCCAGCAGTGCGAATTCCGGGACAGGTTCTTATGGC.

The covered CDR3 bases are TGTGCCAGTACCCCGAATGACATTGGC. This gives the protein CASTPNDIG. The full CDR3 reads CASTPNDIGYTF. The chain links TRBV19 to TRBJ1-2; D gene uncertain. The read gets to within 3 residues of the CDR3 end, and the germline J gene fills in the rest. The CDR3 runs to 12 residues. Germline V gene lookup returns CDR1 LNHDA and CDR2 SQIVND (reference sequence). Trimming pared 7 bases from V and 7 bases from J, leaving 13 bases between. The full variable domain, in which reference TRBV19 and TRBJ1-2 provide the parts outside the CDR3, is DGGITQSPKYLFRKEGQNVTLSCEQNLNHDAMYWYRQDPGQGLRLIYYSQIVNDFQKGDIAEGYSVSREKKESFPLTVTSAQKNPTAFYLCASTPNDIGYTFGSGTRLTVV.

A word on this clone: The DNA ends 3 residues before the CDR3 does, and the rest of the CDR3 is filled in from the germline J gene. The rearrangement links TRBV30 to TRBJ2-3, with 15 nucleotides matching TRBD2. This CDR3 region has 18 residues. Looked up from germline, CDR1 is GTSNPN and CDR2 is SVGIG (reference sequence). The ends lost 4 bases at V and 2 bases at J; junction bases unmatched: 10. The CDR3 bases that were read are TGTGCCTGGACGGGACTAGCGGGAGGTAGGAAGTTCACAGATACG. It translates to CAWTGLAGGRKFTDT. The entire CDR3 reads CAWTGLAGGRKFTDTQYF.

Details on this clone: The read finishes 3 residues shy of the CDR3 end, and the germline J gene is used to complete it. The genes are TRBV6-1 and TRBJ2-1; D is perhaps TRBD1 (6 bases). Germline assignment: CDR1 MNHNS and CDR2 SASEGT. The CDR3 consists of 13 residues. Trimming left V 4 bases short and J 5 bases short, with 9 bases between. This chain's CDR3 is CASSVGADNEQFF. The sequenced part of the CDR3 DNA is TGTGCCAGCAGTGTGGGGGCGGACAATGAG.

Worth noting for this clone: The sequenced fragment ends 3 residues before the CDR3 boundary, so the rest is inferred from the germline J gene. The J gene is TRBJ1-3, the V gene TRBV12-5; no reliable D call. Trimming removed 0 bases at V and 0 bases at J, with 6 bases between. Germline values: CDR1 LGHNT, CDR2 FRNRAP. This CDR3 has 15 residues. Incomplete CDR3 DNA: TGTGCTAGTGGTTTGGTCCCTAGCTCTGGAAACACC. Translated, it gives CASGLVPSSGNT. The whole CDR3 reads CASGLVPSSGNTIYF. The whole variable domain, filled in from reference TRBV12-5 and TRBJ1-3, reads DARVTQTPRHKVTEMGQEVTMRCQPILGHNTVFWYRQTMMQGLELLAYFRNRAPLDDSGMPKDRFSAEMPDATLATLKIQPSEPRDSAVYFCASGLVPSSGNTIYFGEGSWLTVV.

Remarks on this clone: The read halts 3 residues ahead of the CDR3 end, with the missing end drawn from the germline J gene. This rearrangement joins TRBV2 to TRBJ2-2; 9 bases are shared with TRBD1. V was pared by 11 bases and J by 4 bases, with 8 bases of the junction left unmatched. The germline V gene encodes CDR1 SNHLY and CDR2 FYNNEI. The CDR3 runs 14 residues. The CDR3 reads CAVQDRGGTGELFF. The sequenced part of the CDR3 DNA is TGTGCCGTCCAGGACAGGGGCGGCACCGGGGAG.

As concerns this clone: The observed sequence ends 3 residues before the CDR3 terminus, with the missing tail filled in from the germline J gene. The chain couples TRBV29-1 to TRBJ2-1; a possible D gene is TRBD2 (5 bases). Trimming stripped 5 bases from V and 0 bases from J, with 11 bases between. The germline V gene has CDR1 SQVTM and CDR2 ANQGSEA. This CDR3 spans 14 amino acids. CDR3 region: CSVRDTSSYNEQFF. The CDR3 bases that were read are TGCAGCGTTCGGGATACTAGCTCCTACAATGAG.

On this clone itself: The read terminates 3 residues ahead of where the CDR3 ends, so the germline J gene completes it. The genes are TRBV5-6 and TRBJ1-4, with D hard to call. With 5 bases removed from V and 7 bases from J, the gap between germline ends came to 15 bases. The CDR3 sequence is 14 residues long. From germline, CDR1 is SGHDT and CDR2 YYEEEE. CDR3 amino acids: CASSLGVLGEKLFF. Incomplete CDR3 DNA: TGTGCCAGCAGTCTCGGGGTCTTGGGTGAAAAA.

Concerning this clone itself: The read halts 3 residues ahead of the CDR3 end, with the missing end drawn from the germline J gene. The chain combines TRBV15 with TRBJ2-3, with 7 bases lining up with TRBD1. Germline V lookup: CDR1 LNHNV, CDR2 YYDKDF (reference sequence). The CDR3 contains 13 residues. The CDR3 spells CATSRVPGQPQYF. The covered CDR3 bases are TGTGCCACCAGCAGAGTTCCGGGACAGCCG.

This CDR3 reads CASSDGGASEKLFF. CDR3 bases read: TGTGCCAGCAGTGATGGGGGCGCGAGTGAAAAA. The V call is TRBV2, the J call TRBJ1-4, with D possibly matching TRBD1 (6 bases). The CDR3 goes on 3 residues after the read ends, and that part is filled in from the germline J gene. Trimming took 3 bases from V and 7 from J, leaving 12 bases between them. The CDR3 covers 14 residues. The germline V gene has CDR1 SNHLY and CDR2 FYNNEI.